The 21 T cell receptor beta chains in this list originate from one sample, sequenced in a study of OX40 agonist ivuxolimab in advanced cancers. Some clones are missing from TCRdb's copy, which holds only in-frame ones; the method was immunoSEQ multiplex PCR. The sample yields around 80,000 clones, roughly 87% seen once. This specimen consisted of CD4+ or CD8+ T cells sorted from blood, obtained in a trial of the OX40 agonist ivuxolimab. The source of these receptors is an adult with an advanced solid tumor such as melanoma, head and neck, liver or kidney cancer.

This clone was counted a single time. The V and J genes are TRBV7-6 and TRBJ1-3, with no clear D. With 5 bases removed from V and 0 bases from J, the gap between germline ends came to 14 bases. Looked up from germline, CDR1 is SGHVS and CDR2 is FNYEAQ. There are 16 residues in the CDR3. The DNA of the CDR3 is TGTGCCAGCAGCCCTCTAACAGAGAACTCTGGAAACACCATATATTTT. It encodes CASSPLTENSGNTIYF.

This clone was recorded once. The V gene is TRBV30, the J gene TRBJ1-1, with D maybe TRBD1 (5 bases). Trimming removed 3 bases from V and 0 bases from J, with 14 bases in between. This CDR3 region has 15 residues. Germline CDR1 and CDR2: GTSNPN and SVGIG (reference sequence). The CDR3 region is CAWSLGGHMNTEAFF. The CDR3 region has the DNA TGTGCCTGGAGCCTCGGGGGTCACATGAACACTGAAGCTTTCTTT.

This clone was seen only once. The V gene is TRBV9, the J gene TRBJ1-6; no definite D call. CDR3 length equals 15 residues. Per the germline V gene, CDR1 is SGDLS and CDR2 is YYNGEE. Trimming shortened V by 4 bases and J by 7 bases, and 15 bases separated the two germline ends. CDR3 region: CASSPSLAVNSPLHF. The DNA for the CDR3 is TGTGCCAGCAGCCCCAGTTTAGCGGTGAATTCACCCCTCCACTTT. Filled out from reference TRBV9 and TRBJ1-6, the complete variable domain reads DSGVTQTPKHLITATGQRVTLRCSPRSGDLSVYWYQQSLDQGLQFLIQYYNGEERAKGNILERFSAQQFPDLHSELNLSSLELGDSALYFCASSPSLAVNSPLHFGNGTRLTVT.

J is TRBJ1-2 and V is TRBV2, with D unresolved. Trimming removed 6 bases at V and 6 bases at J, with 26 bases between. CDR1 is SNHLY, CDR2 FYNNEI, per germline. This CDR3 has 17 residues. CDR3 sequence: CASSPGRLRRGGHGYTF. The CDR3 coding sequence is TGTGCCAGCAGCCCCGGGCGACTACGTCGGGGTGGGCATGGCTACACCTTC.

The chain couples TRBV15 to TRBJ1-6, with 9 bases aligning to TRBD1. Germline lookup yields CDR1 LNHNV and CDR2 YYDKDF (reference sequence). V lost 5 bases and J lost 13; bases outside the gene matches: 3. This CDR3 spans 12 amino acids. CDR3 DNA sequence: TGTGCCACCAGCCCCGACAGGGGGCCCCTCCACTTT. Translating gives CATSPDRGPLHF.

The V call is TRBV19, the J call TRBJ2-3; D gene ambiguous. Trimming removed 7 bases at V and 0 bases at J, with 14 bases between. CDR1 is LNHDA, CDR2 SQIVND, per germline (reference sequence). This CDR3 is 15 amino acids long. CDR3: CASTPDALSTDTQYF. In nucleotides, the CDR3 is TGTGCCAGTACCCCGGACGCACTAAGCACAGATACGCAGTATTTT.

This chain's CDR3 is CASSQDLRGGEKLFF. Here the CDR3 DNA reads TGCGCCAGCAGCCAAGATTTACGGGGCGGTGAAAAACTGTTTTTT. The chain has TRBV4-1 and TRBJ1-4; tentatively, D is TRBD1 (5 bases). Per the germline V gene, CDR1 is MGHRA and CDR2 is YSYEKL. The CDR3 length is 15 residues. With 0 bases removed from V and 7 bases from J, the gap between germline ends came to 12 bases.

The CDR3 loop reads CASSSGTAYEQYF. The CDR3 DNA sequence: TGTGCCAGCTCTTCGGGTACGGCCTACGAGCAGTACTTC. The chain employs TRBV18 and TRBJ2-7, with D uncertain. There are 13 residues in the CDR3. Germline CDR1 KGHSH, CDR2 LQKENI. The V gene lost 6 bases and the J gene lost 2 bases, with 11 bases spanning the gap.

This clone was detected only a few times. The chain recombines TRBV6-1 with TRBJ1-5, with 9 nucleotides matching TRBD1. This CDR3 contains 15 residues. J lost 2 bases, V lost 6 bases, and 5 bases had no gene match. From germline, CDR1 is MNHNS and CDR2 SASEGT. CDR3 sequence (DNA): TGTGCCAGCAGCCGGCGGACAGGGGGCAATCAGCCCCAGCATTTT. This gives the protein CASSRRTGGNQPQHF.

The chain couples TRBV5-4 to TRBJ2-7; no definite D call. V was cut by 3 bases and J by 1 base, with 11 bases left in between. This CDR3 is built from 14 residues. CDR1 is SGHNT and CDR2 is YYREEE in the germline V gene (reference sequence). This CDR3 reads CASSSETASYEQYF. CDR3 in DNA: TGTGCCAGCAGCTCTGAGACCGCTTCCTACGAGCAGTACTTC.

CDR3 in amino acids: CAWSDRGLGYTF. DNA of the CDR3: TGTGCCTGGAGTGACAGGGGGCTTGGCTACACCTTC. The chain has TRBV30 and TRBJ1-2; TRBD1 agrees at 9 bases. Germline CDR1 and CDR2: GTSNPN and SVGIG (reference sequence). Germline trimming cut 1 base from V and 7 bases from J; bases unmatched to any gene: 1. The CDR3 sequence is 12 residues long.

The chain carries TRBV19 and TRBJ1-1, with D unclear. Germline CDR1 and CDR2: LNHDA and SQIVND (reference sequence). Trimming pared 2 bases from V and 1 base from J, leaving 11 bases between. The CDR3 sequence is 15 residues long. The CDR3 DNA sequence: TGTGCCAGTAGTATACTAAGTACGAAGAACACTGAAGCTTTCTTT. This sequence encodes CASSILSTKNTEAFF.

Here the CDR3 reads CASSPGQHSYGYTF. The CDR3 region has the DNA TGTGCCAGCAGCCCTGGACAGCACTCCTATGGCTACACCTTC. V and J are TRBV4-2 and TRBJ1-2; D is perhaps TRBD1 (6 bases). Germline CDR1 reads LGHNA; CDR2 reads YNFKEQ. The CDR3 runs to 14 residues. The V end was cut by 4 bases, the J end by 4 bases, with 13 bases between.

This clone appeared once. The chain uses TRBV5-1 and TRBJ1-2, with no clear D. The V gene lost 6 bases and the J gene lost 3 bases, with 18 bases spanning the gap. Germline CDR1 reads SGHRS; CDR2 reads YFSETQ. This CDR3 is 15 amino acids long. CDR3 nucleotides: TGCGCCAGCAACTTAGCGGGTGCGGTCGACTATGGCTACACCTTC. Translating it yields CASNLAGAVDYGYTF.

About this clone: At one end the junction does not follow the germline gene, possibly because of a read error. The CDR3 loop reads CASITGTSGRACF. The CDR3, as DNA: TGTGCCAGCATAACCGGGACTAGCGGGAGGGCCTGCTTT. The chain recombines TRBV28 with TRBJ2-3, with 16 bases aligning to TRBD2. The CDR3 totals 13 residues. CDR1 is MDHEN and CDR2 is SYDVKM in the germline V gene.

The chain is built from TRBV5-1 and TRBJ2-7; 8 nucleotides align to TRBD1. CDR3 size: 15 residues. The germline gives CDR1 SGHRS, CDR2 YFSETQ. The V gene end was trimmed by 1 base and the J gene end by 5 bases; junction bases not matched to a gene: 8. The CDR3 DNA reads as TGCGCCAGCAGCTTGAACGCGGACAGGGTCCACGAGCAGTACTTC. This gives the protein CASSLNADRVHEQYF.

This clone was detected once. CDR3 region: CSARGTAKYNEQFF. The CDR3 DNA is TGCAGCGCCAGGGGGACAGCAAAATACAATGAGCAGTTCTTC. V usage is TRBV29-1 and J usage is TRBJ2-1; 7 bases map to TRBD1. This CDR3 has 14 amino acids. With V trimmed by 7 bases and J by 4 bases, 10 bases remained unmatched. Germline-derived CDR1 and CDR2 are SQVTM and ANQGSEA.

The V and J genes are TRBV5-1 and TRBJ2-7, with D perhaps TRBD1 or TRBD2 (6 bases each). The V end was cut by 0 bases, the J end by 1 base, with 14 bases between. Germline V gene data show CDR1 as SGHRS and CDR2 as YFSETQ. This CDR3 contains 16 residues. CDR3 in DNA: TGCGCCAGCAGCTTGGAGGTGGGGGGCGTATCCTACGAGCAGTACTTC. It translates to CASSLEVGGVSYEQYF.

J is TRBJ1-4 and V is TRBV28, with 7 bases fitting TRBD1. Trimming at V came to 8 bases and at J to 2 bases, leaving 2 bases not matched to a gene. The germline CDR1 and CDR2 sequences are MDHEN and SYDVKM. This CDR3 has 13 amino acids. The CDR3 region is CASQTGTNEKLFF. The CDR3 DNA follows: TGTGCCAGCCAGACAGGGACTAATGAAAAACTGTTTTTT.

This chain joins TRBV5-4 and TRBJ1-3; D is unresolved. CDR1 and CDR2 from the germline V gene are SGHNT and YYREEE (reference sequence). Trimming left V 4 bases short and J 0 bases short, with 11 bases between. This CDR3 contains 15 residues. The CDR3 DNA reads as TGTGCCAGCAGCCTTGTGGGGAACTCTGGAAACACCATATATTTT. Amino acid sequence: CASSLVGNSGNTIYF.

This clone was seen only once. This sequence joins TRBV20-1 and TRBJ2-7, with unresolved D. Trimming took 6 bases from V and 5 from J, leaving 8 bases between them. The CDR3 runs 10 residues. Germline loops: CDR1 DFQATT, CDR2 SNEGSKA (reference sequence). CDR3 nucleotides: TGCAGTGCCCTTAGGAACGAGCAGTACTTC. It translates to CSALRNEQYF.